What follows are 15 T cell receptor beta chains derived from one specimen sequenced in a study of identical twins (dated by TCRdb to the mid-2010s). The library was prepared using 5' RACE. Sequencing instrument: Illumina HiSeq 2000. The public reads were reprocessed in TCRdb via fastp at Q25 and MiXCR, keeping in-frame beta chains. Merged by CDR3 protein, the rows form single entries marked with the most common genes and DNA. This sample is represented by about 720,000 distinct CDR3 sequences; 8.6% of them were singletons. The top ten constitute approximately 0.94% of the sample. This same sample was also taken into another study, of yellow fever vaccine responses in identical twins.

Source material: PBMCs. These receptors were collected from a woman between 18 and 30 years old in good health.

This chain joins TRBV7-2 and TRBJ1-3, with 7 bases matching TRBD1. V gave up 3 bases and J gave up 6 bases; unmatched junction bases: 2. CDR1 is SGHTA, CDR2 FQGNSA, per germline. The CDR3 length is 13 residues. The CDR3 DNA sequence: TGTGCCAGCAGCTTTGGGACAGCAAACACCATATATTTT. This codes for CASSFGTANTIYF.

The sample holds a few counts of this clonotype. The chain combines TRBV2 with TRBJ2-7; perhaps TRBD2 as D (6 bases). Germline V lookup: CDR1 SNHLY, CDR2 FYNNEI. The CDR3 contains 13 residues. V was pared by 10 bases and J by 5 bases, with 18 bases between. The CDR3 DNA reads TGTGCCACCCGAGGACTATACTCGGACGAGCAGTACTTC. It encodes CATRGLYSDEQYF.

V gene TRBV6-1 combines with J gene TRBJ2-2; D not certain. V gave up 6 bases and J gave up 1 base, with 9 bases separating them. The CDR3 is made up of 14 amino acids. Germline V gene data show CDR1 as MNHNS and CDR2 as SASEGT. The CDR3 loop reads CASRVQRNTGELFF. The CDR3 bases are TGTGCCAGCAGGGTCCAGAGGAACACCGGGGAGCTGTTTTTT.

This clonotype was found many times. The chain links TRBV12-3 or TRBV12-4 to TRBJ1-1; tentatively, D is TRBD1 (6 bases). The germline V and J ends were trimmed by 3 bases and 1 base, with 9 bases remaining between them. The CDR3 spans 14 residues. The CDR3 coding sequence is TGTGCCAGCAGTTTTAGGGGGGGGAACACTGAAGCTTTCTTT. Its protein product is CASSFRGGNTEAFF.

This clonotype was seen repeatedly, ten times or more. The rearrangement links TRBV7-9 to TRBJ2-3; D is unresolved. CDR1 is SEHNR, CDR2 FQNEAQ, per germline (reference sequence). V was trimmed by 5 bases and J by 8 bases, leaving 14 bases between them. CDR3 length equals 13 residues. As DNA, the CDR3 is TGTGCCAGCAGCCCGCTCTTCACTCCTACGCAGTATTTT. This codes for CASSPLFTPTQYF. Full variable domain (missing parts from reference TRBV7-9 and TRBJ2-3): DTGVSQNPRHKITKRGQNVTFRCDPISEHNRLYWYRQTLGQGPEFLTYFQNEAQLEKSRLLSDRFSAERPKGSFSTLEIQRTEQGDSAMYLCASSPLFTPTQYFGPGTRLTVL.

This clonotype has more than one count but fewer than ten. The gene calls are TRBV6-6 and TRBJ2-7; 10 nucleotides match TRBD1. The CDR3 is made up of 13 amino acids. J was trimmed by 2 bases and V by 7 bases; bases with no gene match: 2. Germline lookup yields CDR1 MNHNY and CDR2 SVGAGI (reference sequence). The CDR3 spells CASKGQGAYEQYF. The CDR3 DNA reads TGTGCCAGCAAAGGACAGGGGGCCTACGAGCAGTACTTC.

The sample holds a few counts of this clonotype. The CDR3 protein is CASSDPRSYEQYF. For the CDR3, the DNA is TGTGCCAGCAGTGACCCCCGCAGTTACGAGCAGTACTTC. This chain joins TRBV6-1 and TRBJ2-7; no clear D. Trimming removed 3 bases at V and 4 bases at J, with 10 bases between. The CDR3 has 13 residues. CDR1 and CDR2 (germline): MNHNS, SASEGT.

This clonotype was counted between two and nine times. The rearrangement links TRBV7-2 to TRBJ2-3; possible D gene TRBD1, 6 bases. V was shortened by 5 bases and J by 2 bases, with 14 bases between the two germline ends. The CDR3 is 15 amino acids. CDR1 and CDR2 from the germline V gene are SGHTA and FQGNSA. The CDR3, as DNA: TGTGCCAGCAGCGCTGGCAGGGACACCACAGATACGCAGTATTTT. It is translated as CASSAGRDTTDTQYF. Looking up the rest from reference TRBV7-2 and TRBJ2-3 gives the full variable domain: GAGVSQSPSNKVTEKGKDVELRCDPISGHTALYWYRQSLGQGLEFLIYFQGNSAPDKSGLPSDRFSAERTGGSVSTLTIQRTQQEDSAVYLCASSAGRDTTDTQYFGPGTRLTVL.

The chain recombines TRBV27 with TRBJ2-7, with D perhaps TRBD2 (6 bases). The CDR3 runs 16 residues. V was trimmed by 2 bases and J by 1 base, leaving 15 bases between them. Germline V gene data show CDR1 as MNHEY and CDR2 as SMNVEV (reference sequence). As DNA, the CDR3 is TGTGCCAGCAGTTTAAGCGGCGGGACCATTTCCTACGAGCAGTACTTC. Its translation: CASSLSGGTISYEQYF.

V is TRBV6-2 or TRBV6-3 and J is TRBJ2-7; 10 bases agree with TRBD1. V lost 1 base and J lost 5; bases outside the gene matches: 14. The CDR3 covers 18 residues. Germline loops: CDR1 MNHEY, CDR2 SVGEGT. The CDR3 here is CASSYFKLTGTGENEQYF. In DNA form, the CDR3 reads TGTGCCAGCAGTTACTTTAAACTCACCGGGACAGGGGAAAACGAGCAGTACTTC.

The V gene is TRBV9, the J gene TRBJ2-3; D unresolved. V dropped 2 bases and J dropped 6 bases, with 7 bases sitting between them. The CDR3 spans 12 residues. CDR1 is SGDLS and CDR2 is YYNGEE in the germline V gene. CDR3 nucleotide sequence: TGTGCCAGCAGCGTGACGGAGGATACGCAGTATTTT. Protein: CASSVTEDTQYF.

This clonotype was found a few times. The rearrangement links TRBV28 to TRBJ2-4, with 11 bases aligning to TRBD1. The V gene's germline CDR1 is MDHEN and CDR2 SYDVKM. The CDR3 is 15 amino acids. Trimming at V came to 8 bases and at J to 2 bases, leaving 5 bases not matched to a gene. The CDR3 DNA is TGTGCCAGCTCCGGACAGGGGGCAACCAAAAACATTCAGTACTTC. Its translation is CASSGQGATKNIQYF.

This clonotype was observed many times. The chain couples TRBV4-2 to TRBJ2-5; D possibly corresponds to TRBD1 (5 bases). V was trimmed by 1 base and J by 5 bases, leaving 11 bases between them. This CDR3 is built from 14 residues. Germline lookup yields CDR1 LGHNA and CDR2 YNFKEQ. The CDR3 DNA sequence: TGTGCCAGCAGCCAAGCTAGGTCAGGGGAGACCCAGTACTTC. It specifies CASSQARSGETQYF.

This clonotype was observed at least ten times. This chain's CDR3 is CASSIRGTTEAFF. CDR3 coding DNA: TGTGCCAGCAGTATTAGGGGGACGACTGAAGCTTTCTTT. The rearrangement joins TRBV6-1 to TRBJ1-1; tentatively, D is TRBD1 (6 bases). The CDR3 extends over 13 amino acids. CDR1 MNHNS and CDR2 SASEGT come from the germline V gene. Trimming removed 5 bases from V and 5 bases from J, with 12 bases in between.

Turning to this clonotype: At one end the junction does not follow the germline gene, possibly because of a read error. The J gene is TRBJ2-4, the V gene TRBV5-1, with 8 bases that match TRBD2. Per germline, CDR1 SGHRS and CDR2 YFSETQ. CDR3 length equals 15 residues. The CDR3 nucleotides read TGCGCCAGCAGCCTTTTAGCGGGGAGCAAAAGCATTCAGTACTTC. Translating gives CASSLLAGSKSIQYF.